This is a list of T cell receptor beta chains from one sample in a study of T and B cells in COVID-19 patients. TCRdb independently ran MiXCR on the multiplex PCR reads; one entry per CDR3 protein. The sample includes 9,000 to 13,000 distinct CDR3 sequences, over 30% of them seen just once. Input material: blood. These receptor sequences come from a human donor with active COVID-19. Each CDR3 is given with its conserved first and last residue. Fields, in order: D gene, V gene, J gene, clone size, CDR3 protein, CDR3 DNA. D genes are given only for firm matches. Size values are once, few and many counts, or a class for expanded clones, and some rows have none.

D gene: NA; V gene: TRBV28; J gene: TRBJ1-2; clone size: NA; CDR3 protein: CASSPQSSYGYTF; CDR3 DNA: TGTGCCAGCAGCCCTCAGAGCTCCTATGGCTACACCTTC
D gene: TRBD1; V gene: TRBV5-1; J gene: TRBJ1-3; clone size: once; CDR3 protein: CASRRDSDSGNTIYF; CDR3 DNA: TGCGCCAGCAGAAGGGACAGCGACTCTGGAAACACCATATATTTT
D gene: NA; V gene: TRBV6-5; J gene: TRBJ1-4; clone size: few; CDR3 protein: CASSEAGQRQINEKLFF; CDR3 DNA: TGTGCCAGCAGTGAAGCTGGACAGCGACAGATTAATGAAAAACTGTTTTTT
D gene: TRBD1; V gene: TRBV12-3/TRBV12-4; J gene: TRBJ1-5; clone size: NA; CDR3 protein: CASSLLGQGGQPQHF; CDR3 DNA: TGTGCCAGCAGTCTTCTGGGACAGGGGGGTCAGCCCCAGCATTTT
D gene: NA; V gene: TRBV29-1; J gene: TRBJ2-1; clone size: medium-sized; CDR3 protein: CSAGPQFF; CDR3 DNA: TGCAGCGCAGGCCCTCAGTTCTTC
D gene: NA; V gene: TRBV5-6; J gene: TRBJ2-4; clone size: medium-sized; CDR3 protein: CASSLTGNQNIQYF; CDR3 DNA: TGTGCCAGCAGCTTAACGGGGAATCAAAACATTCAGTACTTC
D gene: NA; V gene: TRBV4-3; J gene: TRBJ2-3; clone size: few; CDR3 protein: CASSRRPGANTQYF; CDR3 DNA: TGCGCCAGCAGCCGCCGACCTGGGGCGAATACGCAGTATTTT
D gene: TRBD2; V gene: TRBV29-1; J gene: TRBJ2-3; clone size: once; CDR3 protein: CSAGEGAGGLAQYF; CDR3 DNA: TGCAGCGCTGGTGAGGGAGCGGGGGGGCTGGCGCAGTATTTT
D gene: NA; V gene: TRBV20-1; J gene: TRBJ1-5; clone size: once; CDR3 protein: CSAALDRYSNQPQHF; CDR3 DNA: TGCAGTGCAGCACTTGACAGGTATAGCAATCAGCCCCAGCATTTT
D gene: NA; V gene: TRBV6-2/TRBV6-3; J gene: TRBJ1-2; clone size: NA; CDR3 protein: CATYGGHGGDYGYTF; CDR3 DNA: TGTGCCACCTACGGTGGACACGGGGGAGACTATGGCTACACCTTC
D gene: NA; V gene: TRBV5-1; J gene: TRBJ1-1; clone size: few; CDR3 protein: CASSPKTGLRNTEAFF; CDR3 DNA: TGCGCCAGCAGCCCCAAGACAGGCCTCCGGAACACTGAAGCTTTCTTT
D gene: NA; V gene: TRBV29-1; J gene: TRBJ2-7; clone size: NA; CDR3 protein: CSVGGQSYEQYF; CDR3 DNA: TGCAGCGTGGGGGGACAGTCCTACGAGCAGTACTTC
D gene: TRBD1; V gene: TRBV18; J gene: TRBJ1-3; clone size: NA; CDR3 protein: CASSPTGTRSGNTIYF; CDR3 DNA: TGTGCCAGCTCACCGACAGGGACCCGCTCTGGAAACACCATATATTTT
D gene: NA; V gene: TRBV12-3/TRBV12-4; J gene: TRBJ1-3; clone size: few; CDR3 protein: CASSFTPVISGNTIYF; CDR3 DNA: TGTGCCAGCAGTTTCACGCCGGTGATCAGTGGAAACACCATATATTTT
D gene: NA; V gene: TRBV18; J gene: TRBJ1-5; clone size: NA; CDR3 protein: CASSPLNGQPQHF; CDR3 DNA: TGTGCCAGCTCACCATTAAACGGGCAGCCCCAGCATTTT
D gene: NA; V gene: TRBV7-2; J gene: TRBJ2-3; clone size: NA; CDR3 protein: CASSFGGDTDTQYF; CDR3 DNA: TGTGCCAGCAGCTTCGGCGGGGACACAGATACGCAGTATTTT
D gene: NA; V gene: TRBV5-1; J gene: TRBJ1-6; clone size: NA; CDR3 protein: CASSRVGSSYNSPLHF; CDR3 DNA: TGCGCCAGCAGCCGGGTGGGGAGCTCCTATAATTCACCCCTCCACTTT
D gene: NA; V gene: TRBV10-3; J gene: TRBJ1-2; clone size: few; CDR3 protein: CAISEGGYYGYTF; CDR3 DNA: TGTGCCATCAGTGAAGGAGGGTACTATGGCTACACCTTC
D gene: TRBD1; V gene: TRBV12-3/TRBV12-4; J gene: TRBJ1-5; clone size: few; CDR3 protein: CASSLIGQGVQPQHF; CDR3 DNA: TGTGCCAGCAGTTTAATTGGACAGGGTGTTCAGCCCCAGCATTTT
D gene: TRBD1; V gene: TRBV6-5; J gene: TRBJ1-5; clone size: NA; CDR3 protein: CASNLRGQHQPQHF; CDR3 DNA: TGTGCCAGCAACCTCAGGGGACAGCATCAGCCCCAGCATTTT
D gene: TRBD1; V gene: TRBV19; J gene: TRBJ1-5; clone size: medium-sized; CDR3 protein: CASSLMGTGSNQPQHF; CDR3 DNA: TGTGCCAGTAGTCTCATGGGGACAGGGAGCAATCAGCCCCAGCATTTT
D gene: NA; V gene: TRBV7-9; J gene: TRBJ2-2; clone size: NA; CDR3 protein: CASSLDYRASNTGELFF; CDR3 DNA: TGTGCCAGCAGCTTGGATTACAGGGCATCGAACACCGGGGAGCTGTTTTTT
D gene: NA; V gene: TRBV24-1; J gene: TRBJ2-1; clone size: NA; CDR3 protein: CATSDLWGRNEQFF; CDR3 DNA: TGTGCCACCAGTGATTTGTGGGGGCGAAATGAGCAGTTCTTC
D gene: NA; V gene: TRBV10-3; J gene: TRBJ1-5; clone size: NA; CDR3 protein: CAIKEQEDQPQHF; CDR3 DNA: TGTGCCATCAAGGAGCAAGAGGATCAGCCCCAGCATTTT
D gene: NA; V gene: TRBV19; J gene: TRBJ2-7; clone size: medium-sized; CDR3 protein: CASSMGSSYEQYF; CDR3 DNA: TGTGCCAGTAGTATGGGGAGTAGCTACGAGCAGTACTTC
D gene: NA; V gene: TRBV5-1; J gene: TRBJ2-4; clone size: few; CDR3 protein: CASSLEQGWDLAKNIQYF; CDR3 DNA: TGCGCCAGCAGCTTGGAACAGGGATGGGACCTAGCCAAAAACATTCAGTACTTC
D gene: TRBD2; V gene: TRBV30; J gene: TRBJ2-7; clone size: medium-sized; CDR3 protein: CACAVPSGPYEQYF; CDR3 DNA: TGTGCCTGTGCTGTGCCTAGCGGACCCTACGAGCAGTACTTC
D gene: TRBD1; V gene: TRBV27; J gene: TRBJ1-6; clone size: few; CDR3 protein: CASSLIGTGDYNSPLHF; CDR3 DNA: TGTGCCAGCAGTTTAATTGGGACAGGGGACTATAATTCACCCCTCCACTTT
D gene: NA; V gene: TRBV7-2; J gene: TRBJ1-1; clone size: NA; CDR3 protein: CASSLGANTEAFF; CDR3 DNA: TGTGCCAGCAGCTTAGGGGCCAACACTGAAGCTTTCTTT
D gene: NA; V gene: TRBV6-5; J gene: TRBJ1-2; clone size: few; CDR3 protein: CASSVSPPGLSYGYTF; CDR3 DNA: TGTGCCAGCAGTGTATCTCCCCCTGGGCTTAGCTATGGCTACACCTTC
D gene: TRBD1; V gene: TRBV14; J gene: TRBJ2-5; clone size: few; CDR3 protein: CASSRRGTAGTQYF; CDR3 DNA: TGTGCCAGCAGCCGAAGGGGGACAGCTGGGACCCAGTACTTC
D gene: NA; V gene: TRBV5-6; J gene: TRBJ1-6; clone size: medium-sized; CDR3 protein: CASSLGFMNSPLHF; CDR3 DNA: TGTGCCAGCAGCTTGGGATTTATGAATTCACCCCTCCACTTT
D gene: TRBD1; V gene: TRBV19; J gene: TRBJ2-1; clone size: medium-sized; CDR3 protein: CASTYRAGQGARQFF; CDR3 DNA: TGTGCCAGTACCTATAGGGCGGGACAGGGGGCGCGACAGTTCTTC
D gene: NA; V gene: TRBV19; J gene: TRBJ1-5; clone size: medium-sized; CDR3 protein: CASSSPWGQPQHF; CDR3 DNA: TGTGCCAGTAGTAGTCCGTGGGGTCAGCCCCAGCATTTT
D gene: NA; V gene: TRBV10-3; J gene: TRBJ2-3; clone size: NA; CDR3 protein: CASKGGEASTDTQYF; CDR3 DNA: TGTGCCTCAAAGGGCGGGGAAGCTAGCACAGATACGCAGTATTTT
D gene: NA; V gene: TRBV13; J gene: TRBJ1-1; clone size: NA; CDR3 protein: CASSLEAFF; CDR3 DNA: TGTGCCAGCAGCCTTGAAGCTTTCTTT
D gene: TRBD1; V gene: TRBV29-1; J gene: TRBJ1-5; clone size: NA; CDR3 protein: CSVTGASNQPQHF; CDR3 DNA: TGCAGCGTCACAGGGGCGAGCAATCAGCCCCAGCATTTT
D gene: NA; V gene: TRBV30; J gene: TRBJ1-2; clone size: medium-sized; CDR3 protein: CAWSVDVNYGYTF; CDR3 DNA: TGTGCCTGGAGTGTAGATGTCAACTATGGCTACACCTTC
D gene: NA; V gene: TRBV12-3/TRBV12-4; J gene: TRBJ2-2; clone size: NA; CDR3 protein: CASSFLGSGELFF; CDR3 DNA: TGTGCCAGCAGTTTTCTGGGGTCTGGGGAGCTGTTTTTT
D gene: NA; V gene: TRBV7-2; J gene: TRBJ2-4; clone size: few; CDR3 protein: CASSPQGPSIQYF; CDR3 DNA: TGTGCCAGCAGTCCTCAGGGGCCCAGCATTCAGTACTTC
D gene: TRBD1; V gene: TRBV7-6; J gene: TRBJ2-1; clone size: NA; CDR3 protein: CASSSRRGGQGLGEQFF; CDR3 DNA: TGTGCCAGCAGCTCCCGCAGGGGGGGACAGGGCCTGGGGGAGCAGTTCTTC
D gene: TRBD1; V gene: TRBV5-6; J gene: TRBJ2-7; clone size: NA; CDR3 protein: CASSRDRGLYEQYF; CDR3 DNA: TGTGCCAGCAGCCGGGACAGGGGGCTTTACGAGCAGTACTTC
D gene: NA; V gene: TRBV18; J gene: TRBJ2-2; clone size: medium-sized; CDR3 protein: CASSDQNTGELFF; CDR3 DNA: TGTGCCAGCTCCGACCAAAACACCGGGGAGCTGTTTTTT
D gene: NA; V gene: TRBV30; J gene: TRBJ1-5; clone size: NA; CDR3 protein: CAWGTFYSNQPQHF; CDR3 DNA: TGTGCCTGGGGGACATTTTATAGCAATCAGCCCCAGCATTTT
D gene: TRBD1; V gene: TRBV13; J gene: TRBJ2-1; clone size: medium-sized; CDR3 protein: CASSPRTGGMSTYNEQFF; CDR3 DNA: TGTGCCAGCAGCCCAAGGACAGGTGGAATGTCTACCTACAATGAGCAGTTCTTC
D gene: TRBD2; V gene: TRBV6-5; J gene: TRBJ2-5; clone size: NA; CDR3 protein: CASSPPPAGGTQETQYF; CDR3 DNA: TGTGCCAGCAGTCCCCCCCCGGCGGGGGGAACCCAAGAGACCCAGTACTTC
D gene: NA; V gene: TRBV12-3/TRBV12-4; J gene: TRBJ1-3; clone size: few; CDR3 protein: CASNSGLEDTIYF; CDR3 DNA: TGTGCCAGCAATTCAGGGTTAGAGGACACCATATATTTT
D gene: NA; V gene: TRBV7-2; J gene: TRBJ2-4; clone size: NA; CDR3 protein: CASSFGGENIQYF; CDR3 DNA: TGTGCCAGCAGCTTTGGGGGCGAAAACATTCAGTACTTC
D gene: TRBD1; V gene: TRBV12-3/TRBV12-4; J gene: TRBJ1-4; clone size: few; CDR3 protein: CASSLSQGVREKLFF; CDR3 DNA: TGTGCCAGCAGTCTCTCCCAGGGGGTAAGAGAAAAACTGTTTTTT
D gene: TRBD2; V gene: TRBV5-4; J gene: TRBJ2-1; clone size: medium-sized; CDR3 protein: CASSRTSGGGDNEQFF; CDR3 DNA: TGTGCCAGCAGCCGGACTAGCGGGGGGGGGGACAATGAGCAGTTCTTC